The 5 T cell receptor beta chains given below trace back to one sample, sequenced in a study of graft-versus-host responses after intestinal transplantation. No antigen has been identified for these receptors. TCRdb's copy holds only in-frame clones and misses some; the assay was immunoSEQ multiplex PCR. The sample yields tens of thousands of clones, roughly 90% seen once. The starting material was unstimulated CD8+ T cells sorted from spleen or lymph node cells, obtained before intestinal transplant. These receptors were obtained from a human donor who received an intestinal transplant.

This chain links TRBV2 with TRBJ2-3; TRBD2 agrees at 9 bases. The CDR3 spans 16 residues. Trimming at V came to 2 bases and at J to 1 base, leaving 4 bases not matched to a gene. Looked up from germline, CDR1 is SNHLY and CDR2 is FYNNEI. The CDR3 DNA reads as TGTGCCAGCAGTGAACTCAGGACTAGCGGCACAGATACGCAGTATTTT. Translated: CASSELRTSGTDTQYF.

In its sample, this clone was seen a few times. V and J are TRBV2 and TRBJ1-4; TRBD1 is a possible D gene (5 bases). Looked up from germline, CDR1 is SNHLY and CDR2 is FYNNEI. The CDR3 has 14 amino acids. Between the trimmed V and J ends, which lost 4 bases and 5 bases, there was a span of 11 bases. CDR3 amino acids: CASSGETANEKLFF. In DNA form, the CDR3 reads TGTGCCAGCAGTGGAGAGACAGCGAATGAAAAACTGTTTTTT.

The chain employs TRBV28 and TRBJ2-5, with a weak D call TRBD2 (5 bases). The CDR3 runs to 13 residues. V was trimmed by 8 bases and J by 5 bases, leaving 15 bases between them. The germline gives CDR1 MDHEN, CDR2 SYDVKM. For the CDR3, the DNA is TGTGCCAGCGCGCCGGGGATAGAGGAGACCCAGTACTTC. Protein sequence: CASAPGIEETQYF.

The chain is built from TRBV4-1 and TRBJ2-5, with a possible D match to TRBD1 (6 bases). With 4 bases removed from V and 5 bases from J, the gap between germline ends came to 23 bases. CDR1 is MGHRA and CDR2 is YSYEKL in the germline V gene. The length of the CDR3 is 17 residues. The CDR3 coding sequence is TGCGCCAGCAGCCGCCGAGGGGGACGGACGGGGTGGGAGACCCAGTACTTC. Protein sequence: CASSRRGGRTGWETQYF.

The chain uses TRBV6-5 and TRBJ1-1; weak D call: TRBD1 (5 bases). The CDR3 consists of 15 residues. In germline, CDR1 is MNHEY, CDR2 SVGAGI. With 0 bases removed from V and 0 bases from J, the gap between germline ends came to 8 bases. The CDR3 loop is CASSYSQVLNTEAFF. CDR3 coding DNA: TGTGCCAGCAGTTACTCACAGGTCCTGAACACTGAAGCTTTCTTT.